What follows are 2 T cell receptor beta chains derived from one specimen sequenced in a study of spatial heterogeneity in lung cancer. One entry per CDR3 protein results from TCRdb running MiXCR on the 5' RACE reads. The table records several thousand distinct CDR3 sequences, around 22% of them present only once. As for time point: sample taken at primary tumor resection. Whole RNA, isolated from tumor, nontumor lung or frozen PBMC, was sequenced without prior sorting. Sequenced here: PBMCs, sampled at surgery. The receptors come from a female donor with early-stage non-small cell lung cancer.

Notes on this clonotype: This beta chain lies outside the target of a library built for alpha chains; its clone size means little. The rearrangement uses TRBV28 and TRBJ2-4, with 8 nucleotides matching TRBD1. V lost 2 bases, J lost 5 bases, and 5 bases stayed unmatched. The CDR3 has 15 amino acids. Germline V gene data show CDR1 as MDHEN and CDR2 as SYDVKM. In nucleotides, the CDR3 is TGTGCCAGCAGTTTAATCGGGACAGGAGAAAACATTCAGTACTTC. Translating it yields CASSLIGTGENIQYF.

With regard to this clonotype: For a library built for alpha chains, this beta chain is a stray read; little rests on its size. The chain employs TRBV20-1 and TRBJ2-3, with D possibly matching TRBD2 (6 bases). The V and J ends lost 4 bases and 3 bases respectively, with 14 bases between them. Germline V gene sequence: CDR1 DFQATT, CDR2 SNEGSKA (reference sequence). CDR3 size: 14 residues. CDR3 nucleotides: TGCAGTGCTACGGGAGTTCTTATGACAGATACGCAGTATTTT. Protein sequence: CSATGVLMTDTQYF.